These T cell receptor beta chains were read from a single sample in a study of graft-versus-host responses after intestinal transplantation. Libraries were prepared by immunoSEQ multiplex PCR; TCRdb keeps only in-frame clonotypes and omits some of them. The sample has tens of thousands of clones; roughly 91% are singletons. These receptors have no known antigen. The sample here was unstimulated CD4+ T cells sorted from spleen or lymph node cells, taken before intestinal transplant. Source of these receptors: a human donor who received an intestinal transplant. Each CDR3 is given with its conserved first and last residue. The order of the fields is D gene, V gene, J gene, clone size, CDR3 DNA, CDR3 protein. A D gene is named only where the DNA matches it firmly. Size values are once, few and many counts, or a class for expanded clones, and some rows have none.

>TRBD2|TRBV5-1|TRBJ2-3|NA
TGCGCCAGCAGCATCGGGACTAGCGATACGCAGTATTTT
CASSIGTSDTQYF
>NA|TRBV25-1|TRBJ1-2|NA
TGTGCCAGCAATCCGGACAATAACTATGGCTACACCTTC
CASNPDNNYGYTF
>NA|TRBV7-2|TRBJ1-6|NA
TGTGCCAGCAGCTTACGTCGCGCAGGGTCTAACTCCCCCCTCCACTTT
CASSLRRAGSNSPLHF
>NA|TRBV6-5|TRBJ1-2|NA
TGTGCCAGCAGTTACGCAGGGCGGCATGGCTACACCTTC
CASSYAGRHGYTF
>TRBD2|TRBV4-3|TRBJ2-3|NA
TGCGCCAGCAGCCGCTGGACTAGCGGGGGCACAGATACGCAGTATTTT
CASSRWTSGGTDTQYF
>TRBD1|TRBV11-1|TRBJ1-2|NA
TGTGCCAGCAGCCCTACCCCCGGGACAGTCTATGGCTACACCTTC
CASSPTPGTVYGYTF
>TRBD1|TRBV10-3|TRBJ1-2|NA
TGTGCCACCGAGCGGGACAGGGGGCTTAGTGGTGGCTACACCTTC
CATERDRGLSGGYTF
>NA|TRBV7-2|TRBJ2-1|NA
TGTGCCAGCAGCTATTGGAGGAAATTAAACTACAATGAGCAGTTCTTC
CASSYWRKLNYNEQFF
>NA|TRBV9|TRBJ2-7|NA
TGTGCCAGCAGCGAACAGACCGCGGGCTCCTACGAGCAGTACTTC
CASSEQTAGSYEQYF
>NA|TRBV6-5|TRBJ1-2|once
TGTGCCAGCAGTTACCCCGACAGGTCCAACTATGGCTACACCTTC
CASSYPDRSNYGYTF
>TRBD2|TRBV5-8|TRBJ2-5|NA
TGTGCCAGCAGCTGGACCCCCGGGACTAAAAGCGGGGAGACCCAGTACTTC
CASSWTPGTKSGETQYF
>TRBD1|TRBV6-1|TRBJ2-7|NA
TGTGCCAGCAGTGAAGGGACAGGGGGGACCTACGAGCAGTACTTC
CASSEGTGGTYEQYF
>NA|TRBV4-3|TRBJ2-3|NA
TGCGCCAGCAGCCTACAGGGCAGTACTAGCACAGATACGCAGTATTTT
CASSLQGSTSTDTQYF